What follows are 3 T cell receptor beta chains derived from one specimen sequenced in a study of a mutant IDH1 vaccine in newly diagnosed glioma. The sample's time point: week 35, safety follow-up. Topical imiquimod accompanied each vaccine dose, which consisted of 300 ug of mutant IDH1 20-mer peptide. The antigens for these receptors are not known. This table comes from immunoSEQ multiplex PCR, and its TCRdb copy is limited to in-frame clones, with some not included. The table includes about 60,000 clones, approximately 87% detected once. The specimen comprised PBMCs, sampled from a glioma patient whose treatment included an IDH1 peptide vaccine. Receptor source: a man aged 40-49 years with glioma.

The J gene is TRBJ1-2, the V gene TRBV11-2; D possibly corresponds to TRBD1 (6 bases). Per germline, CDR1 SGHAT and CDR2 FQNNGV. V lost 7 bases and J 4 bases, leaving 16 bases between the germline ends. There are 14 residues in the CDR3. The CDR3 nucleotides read TGTGCCAGCACATATCACAGGGCGACCTATGGCTACACCTTC. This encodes CASTYHRATYGYTF. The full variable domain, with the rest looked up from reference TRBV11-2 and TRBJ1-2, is EAGVAQSPRYKIIEKRQSVAFWCNPISGHATLYWYQQILGQGPKLLIQFQNNGVVDDSQLPKDRFSAERLKGVDSTLKIQPAKLEDSAVYLCASTYHRATYGYTFGSGTRLTVV.

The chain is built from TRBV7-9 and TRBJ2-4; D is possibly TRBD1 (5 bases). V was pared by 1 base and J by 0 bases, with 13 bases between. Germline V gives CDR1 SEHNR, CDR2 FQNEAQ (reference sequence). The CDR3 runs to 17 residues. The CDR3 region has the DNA TGTGCCAGCAGCTTAGGTCAAGGGGCAGCAGCCAAAAACATTCAGTACTTC. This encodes CASSLGQGAAAKNIQYF.

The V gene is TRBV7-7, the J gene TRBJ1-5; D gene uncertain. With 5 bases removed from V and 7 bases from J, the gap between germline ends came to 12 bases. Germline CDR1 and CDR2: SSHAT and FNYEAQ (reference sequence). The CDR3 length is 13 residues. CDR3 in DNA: TGTGCCAGCAGCCCCGGACCAAGACAGCCCCAGCATTTT. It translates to CASSPGPRQPQHF.